This entry is about one T cell receptor beta chain. The antigen this receptor binds is unknown. Base qualities are not provided; no much larger clone lies one nucleotide away. From its cysteine to its phenylalanine, the CDR3 spans 15 amino acids. The kept DNA is CDR3 alone, 45 bases in frame from the first base. V is shortened by 3 bases, J by 0 bases, and the region joining them spans 11 bases. CDR1 and CDR2, per the germline V gene (reference sequence), are PRHDT and FYEKMQ. This record comes from a study of control samples from healthy donors and cancer patients (dated by TCRdb to the early 2020s). The library came from the immunoSEQ multiplex PCR assay. The clones in this table, taken by TCRdb from immuneACCESS, are in-frame only. Not every clone is retained; where verified, under half of the shortfall comes from an unresolved V gene, and the cause of the rest is unknown. The sample table lists about 150,000 clones, 90% to 95% of them with a count of one. Less than 6% of the sample is held by the ten biggest clonotypes.

This receptor was taken from a man younger than 30 in good health. The chain is made from TRBV13 and TRBJ1-2; the D gene remains uncertain. The sample consisted of blood. The CDR3 loop reads CASSLLQISNYGYTF. The DNA sequence is TGTGCCAGCAGCTTGCTGCAGATATCTAACTATGGCTACACCTTC.